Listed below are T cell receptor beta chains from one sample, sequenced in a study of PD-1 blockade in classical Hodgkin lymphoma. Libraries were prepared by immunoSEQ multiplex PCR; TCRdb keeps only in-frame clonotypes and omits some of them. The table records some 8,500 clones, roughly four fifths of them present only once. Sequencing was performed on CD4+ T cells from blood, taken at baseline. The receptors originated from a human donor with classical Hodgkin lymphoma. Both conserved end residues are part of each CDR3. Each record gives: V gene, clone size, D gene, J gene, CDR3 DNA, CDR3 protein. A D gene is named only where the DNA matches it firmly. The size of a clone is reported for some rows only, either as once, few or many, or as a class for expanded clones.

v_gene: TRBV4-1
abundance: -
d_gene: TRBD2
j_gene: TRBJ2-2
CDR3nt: TGCGCCAGCAGCCAAGAGTCTAGCGGGAACACCGGGGAGCTGTTTTTT
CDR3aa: CASSQESSGNTGELFF

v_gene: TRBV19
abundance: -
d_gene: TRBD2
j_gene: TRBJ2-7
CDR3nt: TGTGCCAGTAGTATACGCGGGAGCTCCTACGAGCAGTACTTC
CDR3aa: CASSIRGSSYEQYF

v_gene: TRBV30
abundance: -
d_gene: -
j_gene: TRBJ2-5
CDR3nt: TGTGCCTGGAGTGTACGCCAGGGTATTACAGAGACCCAGTACTTC
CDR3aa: CAWSVRQGITETQYF

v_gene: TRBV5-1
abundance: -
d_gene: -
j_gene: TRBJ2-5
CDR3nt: TGCGCCAGCAGCTTGGCCGGGACTGGCCAAGAGACCCAGTACTTC
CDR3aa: CASSLAGTGQETQYF

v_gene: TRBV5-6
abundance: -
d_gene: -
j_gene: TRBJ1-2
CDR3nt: TGTGCCAGCAGGGGGGCGACAGTCGTGGGGTCACTATCGGGCTACACCTTC
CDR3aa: CASRGATVVGSLSGYTF

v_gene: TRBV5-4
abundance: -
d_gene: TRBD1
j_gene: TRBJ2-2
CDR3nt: TGTGCCAGCAGCTCCGGGACAGGGGGAAACACCGGGGAGCTGTTTTTT
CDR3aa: CASSSGTGGNTGELFF

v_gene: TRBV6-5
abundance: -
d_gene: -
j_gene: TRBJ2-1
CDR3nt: TGTGCCAGCAGTACCCGGGACTGGGTATACAATGAGCAGTTCTTC
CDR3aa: CASSTRDWVYNEQFF

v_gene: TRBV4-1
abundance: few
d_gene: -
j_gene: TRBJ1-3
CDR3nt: TGCGCCAGCAGACCCATAGAGGGCCTCTCTGGAAACACCATATATTTT
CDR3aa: CASRPIEGLSGNTIYF

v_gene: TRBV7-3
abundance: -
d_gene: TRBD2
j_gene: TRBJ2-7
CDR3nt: TGTGCCAGCAGCTTAACCACTAGCGGGCCACCATCATACTACGAGCAGTACTTC
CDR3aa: CASSLTTSGPPSYYEQYF

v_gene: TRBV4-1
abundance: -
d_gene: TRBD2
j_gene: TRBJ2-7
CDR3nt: TGCGCCAGCAGCGTACTAGCGGGAGTCGGGGGCGAGCAGTACTTC
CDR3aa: CASSVLAGVGGEQYF

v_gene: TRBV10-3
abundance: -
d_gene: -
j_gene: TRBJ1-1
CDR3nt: TGTGCCATCAGTGGTCAGGGGATTGGAACTGAAGCTTTCTTT
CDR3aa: CAISGQGIGTEAFF

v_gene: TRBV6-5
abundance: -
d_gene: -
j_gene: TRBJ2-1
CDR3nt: TGTGCCAGCAGTTCCGACTATAATGAGCAGTTCTTC
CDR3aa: CASSSDYNEQFF

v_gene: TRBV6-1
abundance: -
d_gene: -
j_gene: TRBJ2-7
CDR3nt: TGTGCCAGCAGGGCGGGGGCTAGCGGTACCTACGAGCAGTACTTC
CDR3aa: CASRAGASGTYEQYF

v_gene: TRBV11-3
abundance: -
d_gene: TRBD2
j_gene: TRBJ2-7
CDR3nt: TGTGCCAGCAGCTACGGGACTAGCGGCTCCTACGAGCAGTACTTC
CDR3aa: CASSYGTSGSYEQYF

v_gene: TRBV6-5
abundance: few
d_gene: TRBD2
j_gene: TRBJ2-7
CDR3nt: TGTGCCAGCAGTTTTAAGACTAGCGGGATTCCCTACGAGCAGTACTTC
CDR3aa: CASSFKTSGIPYEQYF

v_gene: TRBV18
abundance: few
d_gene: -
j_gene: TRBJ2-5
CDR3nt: TGTGCCAGCTCACCACCGGGGCGAGAGACCCAGTACTTC
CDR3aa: CASSPPGRETQYF

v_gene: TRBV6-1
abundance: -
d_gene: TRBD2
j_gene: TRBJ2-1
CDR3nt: TGTGCCAGCAGCCAGCGGGAGGCGGTTGTCAATGAGCAGTTCTTC
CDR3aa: CASSQREAVVNEQFF

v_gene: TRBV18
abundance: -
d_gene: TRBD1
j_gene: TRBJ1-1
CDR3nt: TGTGCCAGCTCACCACTGACAGGGGGCTTCTCTGAAGCTTTCTTT
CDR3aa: CASSPLTGGFSEAFF

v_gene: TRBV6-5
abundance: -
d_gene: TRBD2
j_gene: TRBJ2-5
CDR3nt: TGTGCCAGCAGTTACTCGGCGGGAGCAAACCAAGAGACCCAGTACTTC
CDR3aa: CASSYSAGANQETQYF

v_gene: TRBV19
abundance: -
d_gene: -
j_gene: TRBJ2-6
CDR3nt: TGTGCCAGTACCTACTCAGAGGGGGCCAACGTCCTGACTTTC
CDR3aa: CASTYSEGANVLTF

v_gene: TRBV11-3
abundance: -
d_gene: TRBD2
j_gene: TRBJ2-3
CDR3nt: TGTGCCAGCAGCTTAGATTCACGCGGGAGGGCCTCAGATACGCAGTATTTT
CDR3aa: CASSLDSRGRASDTQYF

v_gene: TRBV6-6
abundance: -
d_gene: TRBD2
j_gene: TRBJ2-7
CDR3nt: TGTGCCAGCAACGAGCGGGACGGCGAGCAGTACTTC
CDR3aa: CASNERDGEQYF

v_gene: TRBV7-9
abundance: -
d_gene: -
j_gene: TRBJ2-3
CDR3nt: TGTGCCAGCAGCTTAGCGGTTGCATCAAACACAGATACGCAGTATTTT
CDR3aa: CASSLAVASNTDTQYF

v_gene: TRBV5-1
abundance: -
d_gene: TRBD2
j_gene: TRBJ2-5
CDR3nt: TGCGCCAGCAGCCCGGGCCGACTAGCGGGAGGGGAGACCCAGTACTTC
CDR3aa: CASSPGRLAGGETQYF

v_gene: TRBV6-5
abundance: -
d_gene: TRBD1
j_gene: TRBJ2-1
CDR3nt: TGTGCCAGCAGGGGACAGGGTAATGAGCAGTTCTTC
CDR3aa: CASRGQGNEQFF

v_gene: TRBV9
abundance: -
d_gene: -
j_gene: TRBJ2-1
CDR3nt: TGTGCCAGCAGCGTAGTCACAGGGCAGTTCTTC
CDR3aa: CASSVVTGQFF

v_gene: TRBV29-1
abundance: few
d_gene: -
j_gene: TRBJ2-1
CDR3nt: TGCAGCGTTGGTGGTAGTTACAATGAGCAGTTCTTC
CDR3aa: CSVGGSYNEQFF

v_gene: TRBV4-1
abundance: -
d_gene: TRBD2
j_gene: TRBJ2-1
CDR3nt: TGCGCCAGCAGCCAACTACTAGCGGGGAAATACAATGAGCAGTTCTTC
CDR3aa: CASSQLLAGKYNEQFF

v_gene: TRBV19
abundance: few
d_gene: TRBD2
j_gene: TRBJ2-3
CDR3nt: TGTGCCAGTAGCCGGGACTATAGCACAGATACGCAGTATTTT
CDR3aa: CASSRDYSTDTQYF

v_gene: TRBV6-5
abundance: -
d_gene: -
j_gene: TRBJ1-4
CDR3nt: TGTGCCAGCAGTTACGAGGTGGCTAATGAAAAACTGTTTTTT
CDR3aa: CASSYEVANEKLFF

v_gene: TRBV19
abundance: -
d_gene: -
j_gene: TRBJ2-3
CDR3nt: TGTGCCAGTACCCTGGGCCTCAACACAGATACGCAGTATTTT
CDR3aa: CASTLGLNTDTQYF

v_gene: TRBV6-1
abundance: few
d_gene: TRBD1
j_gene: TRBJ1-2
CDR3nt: TGTGCCAGCCGGACAGGGTACTATGGCTACACCTTC
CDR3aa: CASRTGYYGYTF

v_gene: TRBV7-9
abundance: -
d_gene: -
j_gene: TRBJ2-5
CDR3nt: TGTGCCAGCAGCTTGTACTTGCAAGAGACCCAGTACTTC
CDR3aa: CASSLYLQETQYF

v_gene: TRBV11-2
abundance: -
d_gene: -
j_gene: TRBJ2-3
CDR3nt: TGTGCCAGCAGCTTAGGTCCGAACACAGATACGCAGTATTTT
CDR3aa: CASSLGPNTDTQYF

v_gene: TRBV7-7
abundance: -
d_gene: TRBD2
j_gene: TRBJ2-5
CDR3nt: TGTGCTAGCAGCCCCACGGGACTAGCGGGAATTGAGACCCAGTACTTC
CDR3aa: CASSPTGLAGIETQYF

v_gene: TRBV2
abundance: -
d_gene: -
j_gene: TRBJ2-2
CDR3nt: TGTGCCAGCAGTTCAAGGGCCGGGGAGCTGTTTTTT
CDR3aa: CASSSRAGELFF

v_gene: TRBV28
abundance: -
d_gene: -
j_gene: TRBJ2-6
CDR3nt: TGTGCCAGCAGCCGGAGGTCTGGGGCCAACGTCCTGACTTTC
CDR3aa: CASSRRSGANVLTF

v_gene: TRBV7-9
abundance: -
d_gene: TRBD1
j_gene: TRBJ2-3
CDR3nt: TGTGCCAGCAGCTTCGGACAGGGCTCAGATACGCAGTATTTT
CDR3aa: CASSFGQGSDTQYF

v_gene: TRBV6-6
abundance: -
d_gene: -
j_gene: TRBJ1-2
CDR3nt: TGTGCCAGCAGTTACACAAGACAGGAGGGCGGCTACACCTTC
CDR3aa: CASSYTRQEGGYTF

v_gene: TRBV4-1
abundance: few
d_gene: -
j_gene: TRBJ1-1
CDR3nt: TGCGCCAGCAGCCACCCCCGGGAAACTGAAGCTTTCTTT
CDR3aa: CASSHPRETEAFF

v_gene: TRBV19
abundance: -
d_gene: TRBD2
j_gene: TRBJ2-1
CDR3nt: TGTGCCAGTAGTCCCCGACTAGCGGGACCTATAATATCCTACAATGAGCAGTTCTTC
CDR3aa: CASSPRLAGPIISYNEQFF

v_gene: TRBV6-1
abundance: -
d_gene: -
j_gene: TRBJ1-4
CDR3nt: TGTGCCAGCACCCAGTTGACAACAACTAATGAAAAACTGTTTTTT
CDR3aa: CASTQLTTTNEKLFF

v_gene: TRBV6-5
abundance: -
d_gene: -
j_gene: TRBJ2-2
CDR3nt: TGTGCCAGCAAGAACACCGGGGAGCTGTTTTTT
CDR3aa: CASKNTGELFF

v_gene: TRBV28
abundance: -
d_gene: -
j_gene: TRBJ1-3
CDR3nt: TGTGCCAGCAGCCCCATACGACAAATCTCTGGAAACACCATATATTTT
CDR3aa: CASSPIRQISGNTIYF

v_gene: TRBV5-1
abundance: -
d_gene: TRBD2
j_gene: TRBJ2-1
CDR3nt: TGCGCCAGCAGCGTGGGGGCTAGCGGGAGGGCCGATGAGCAGTTCTTC
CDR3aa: CASSVGASGRADEQFF

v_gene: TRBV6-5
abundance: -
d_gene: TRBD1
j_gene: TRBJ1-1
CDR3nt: TGTGCCAGCAGAATAAACCGGGACAGAAGGGCTTTCTTT
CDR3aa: CASRINRDRRAFF

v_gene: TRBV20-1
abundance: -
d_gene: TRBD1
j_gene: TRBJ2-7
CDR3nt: TGCAGTGCACACAGGGGAAGGGAGCAGTACTTC
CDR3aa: CSAHRGREQYF

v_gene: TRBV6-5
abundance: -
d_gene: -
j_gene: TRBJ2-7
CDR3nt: TGTGCCAGCAGTTACATATGGGGCGAGCAGTACTTC
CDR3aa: CASSYIWGEQYF

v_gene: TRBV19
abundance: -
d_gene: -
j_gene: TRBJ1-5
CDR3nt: TGTGCCAGTAGTAAATTCCGGGACTCATATCAGCCCCAGCATTTT
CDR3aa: CASSKFRDSYQPQHF

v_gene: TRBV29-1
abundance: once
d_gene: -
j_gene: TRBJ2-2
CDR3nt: TGCAGCGTTGGGCAGAACACCGGGGAGCTGTTTTTT
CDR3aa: CSVGQNTGELFF

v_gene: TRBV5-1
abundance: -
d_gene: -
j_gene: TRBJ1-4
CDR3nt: TGCGCCAGCAGCTTTAGGCCAGGGAAAGATGAAAAACTGTTTTTT
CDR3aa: CASSFRPGKDEKLFF

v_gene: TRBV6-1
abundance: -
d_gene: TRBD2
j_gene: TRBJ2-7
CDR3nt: TGTGCCAGCATTGCTAGCGGGAGTTACTACGAGCAGTACTTC
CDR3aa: CASIASGSYYEQYF

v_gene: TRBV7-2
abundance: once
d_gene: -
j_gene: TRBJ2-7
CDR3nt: TGTGCCAGCAGCTTAGTAGGAGCGGGGACACAAATCTACGAGCAGTACTTC
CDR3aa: CASSLVGAGTQIYEQYF

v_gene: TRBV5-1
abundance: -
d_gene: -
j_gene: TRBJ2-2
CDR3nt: TGCGCCAGCAGCGCCGAAACTAGCTCCGGGGAGCTGTTTTTT
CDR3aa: CASSAETSSGELFF

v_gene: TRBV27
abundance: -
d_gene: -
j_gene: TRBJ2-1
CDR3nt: TGTGCCAGCAGTTTCTCTAGATTTGGGAACAATGAGCAGTTCTTC
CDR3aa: CASSFSRFGNNEQFF

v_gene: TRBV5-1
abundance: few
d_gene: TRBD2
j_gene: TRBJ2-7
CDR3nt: TGCGCCAGCAGCGTGACTAGCGGAAATACCTACGAGCAGTACTTC
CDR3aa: CASSVTSGNTYEQYF

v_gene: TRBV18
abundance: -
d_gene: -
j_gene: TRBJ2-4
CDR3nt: TGTGCCAGCTCACCGTCTCAGGGTGGACAGTACTTC
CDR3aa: CASSPSQGGQYF

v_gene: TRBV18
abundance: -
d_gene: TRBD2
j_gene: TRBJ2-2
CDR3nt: TGTGCCAGCTCACTTAGGCAGGGTGCGACTAGCAGCGCGAACACCGGGGAGCTGTTTTTT
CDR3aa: CASSLRQGATSSANTGELFF

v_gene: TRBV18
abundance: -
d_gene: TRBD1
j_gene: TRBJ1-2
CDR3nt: TGTGCCAGCTCACCACCGAGGGACAGGGTCCCCTATGGCTACACCTTC
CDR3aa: CASSPPRDRVPYGYTF

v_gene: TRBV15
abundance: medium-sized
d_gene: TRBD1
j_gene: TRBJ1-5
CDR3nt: TGTGCCACCAGCAGATGGCAGGGGGAAAATCAGCCCCAGCATTTT
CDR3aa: CATSRWQGENQPQHF